This T cell receptor beta chain derives from a study of T cell responses to AZD1222 COVID-19 vaccine. Regarding the study as a whole: At study baseline, merely over 5 AZD1222 recipients were seropositive. In a largely white British group with more females than males, clonal diversity was possibly underestimated.

A note on this clone: The antigen remains undetermined.

In germline, CDR1 is KGHSH, CDR2 LQKENI. The CDR3 consists of 12 residues. V was cut by 2 bases and J by 8 bases, with 9 bases left in between. Measured with immunoSEQ multiplex PCR; TCRdb has only the in-frame clones, and not every one. Of roughly 150,000 clones in the sample, 87% are singletons; the top ten hold 0.85% to 1.2%. The sequences come from peripheral blood, collected 28 days after the second AZD1222 dose. The receptor was derived from an adult who received the AZD1222 COVID-19 vaccine. The chain couples TRBV18 to TRBJ1-2, with unresolved D. This CDR3 is CASSPGMYGYTF. CDR3 coding DNA: TGTGCCAGCTCACCAGGGATGTACGGCTACACCTTC.